The clone carrying this T cell receptor beta chain showed up many times. Its antigen is not known. This sample stems from a study of CD8 T cells in ankylosing spondylitis. Library preparation for TCR beta used quantitative 5'-RACE with molecular barcodes. Each CDR3 protein is one row after TCRdb ran MiXCR on the 5' RACE reads. The sample has some 42,000 distinct CDR3 sequences, less than 3.5% seen once. The V and J ends lost 5 bases and 10 bases respectively, with 10 bases between them. Germline assignment: CDR1 SGDLS and CDR2 YYNGEE. CDR3 length equals 11 residues. General study findings and limits: Within peripheral blood, clones linked to disease were CD8+ and relatively rare. A TCR beta motif of under ten highly homologous variants appeared characteristic of ankylosing spondylitis blood. As reported, disease-linked clones showed significant enrichment in matched ankylosing spondylitis synovial fluid.

Sequencing was done on a sample of blood, either unsorted or a sorted T cell fraction (not recorded which). The receptor's source is a male donor with ankylosing spondylitis or in good health (not recorded which). The V call is TRBV9, the J call TRBJ2-1, with D uncertain. Here the CDR3 reads CASSNIGEQFF. The CDR3 region has the DNA TGTGCCAGCAGTAACATTGGAGAGCAGTTCTTC.